The text below deals with one T cell receptor (beta chain). As yet, its antigen is unknown. TCRdb passed the reads through MiXCR, listing each CDR3 protein once. The data contain some 800,000 distinct CDR3 sequences, over 25% of them singletons. The CDR3 contains 16 residues. CDR1 is LGHNA, CDR2 YSLEER, per germline. The V and J ends lost 0 bases and 1 base respectively, with 12 bases between them. This entry comes from a study of T cell repertoires in cytomegalovirus infection. Study-level information: Use of recently identified HLA-C-restricted and well-studied HLA-B-restricted CMV epitopes was part of the study. Through public TCR beta signatures, both CMV infection and matching HLA type were indicated. Study-wide results and caveats: In two of eight donors, the top clonotype was HLA-C-restricted CMV-specific.

The starting material was cultured CD8+ T cells from PBMCs, obtained from culture after CMV antigen stimulation. The source of this sequence is a human donor in good health (CMV status not recorded). Some clones in this sample may be carry-over from other donors' samples. The chain couples TRBV4-3 to TRBJ1-1; the D gene is possibly TRBD1 (6 bases). The CDR3 spells CASSQEAQGSNTEAFF. The CDR3 DNA is TGCGCCAGCAGCCAAGAAGCACAGGGCTCGAACACTGAAGCTTTCTTT.